This TCR beta chain was identified during a study of blood T cell repertoires in COVID-19. The wider study: COVID-19 samples from acute and convalescent phases originated in the United States, Italy and Spain. PBMCs, B-cell-depleted T cells, or T cells provided the cDNA or gDNA that made up the material.

V was clipped by 0 bases and J by 7 bases, with 12 bases between them. The CDR3 has 14 residues. The germline V gene encodes CDR1 MNHEY and CDR2 SVGAGI. Patients of the Seattle cohort, enrolled during active infection, were followed longitudinally. Study processing details: By means of reference gene primer amplification, nucleated cell counts were estimated. Clones were sequenced by immunoSEQ multiplex PCR, and TCRdb holds only the in-frame ones, with some missing. The V and J calls and the clone size are those of that table, but D and trimming were determined from the DNA. The data hold just over 250,000 clones, with about 90% observed a single time.

V gene TRBV6-5 combines with J gene TRBJ1-2; no firm D call. The sequence came from a person in their late teens or twenties with COVID-19, enrolled during active disease. The specimen sequenced was peripheral blood. CDR3 region: CASSYSTFPAGYTF. The CDR3 bases are TGTGCCAGCAGTTACTCGACATTCCCAGCTGGCTACACCTTC.